This T cell receptor beta chain was retrieved from a study of T-cell reconstitution after alpha-beta-depleted transplantation in children. V lost 0 bases and J lost 4; bases outside the gene matches: 7. This CDR3 has 17 residues. Germline V gives CDR1 DFQATT, CDR2 SNEGSKA (reference sequence). TCRbeta library preparation incorporated unique molecular identifiers. One entry per CDR3 protein, called by TCRdb with MiXCR from the PCR reads. Among 90,000 to 130,000 distinct CDR3 sequences listed, 10% were seen once. This chain joins TRBV20-1 and TRBJ2-7; 15 bases match TRBD2. The clonotype originates from a boy between 2 and 10 years old with acute lymphoblastic leukemia, due to receive a stem cell transplant. The sample here was PBMCs, taken before TCRalphabeta/CD19-depleted stem cell transplant. In DNA form, the CDR3 reads TGCAGTGCTAGAGATCGTGGACTAGCGGGAGGGCTGTACGAGCAGTACTTC. Protein: CSARDRGLAGGLYEQYF.